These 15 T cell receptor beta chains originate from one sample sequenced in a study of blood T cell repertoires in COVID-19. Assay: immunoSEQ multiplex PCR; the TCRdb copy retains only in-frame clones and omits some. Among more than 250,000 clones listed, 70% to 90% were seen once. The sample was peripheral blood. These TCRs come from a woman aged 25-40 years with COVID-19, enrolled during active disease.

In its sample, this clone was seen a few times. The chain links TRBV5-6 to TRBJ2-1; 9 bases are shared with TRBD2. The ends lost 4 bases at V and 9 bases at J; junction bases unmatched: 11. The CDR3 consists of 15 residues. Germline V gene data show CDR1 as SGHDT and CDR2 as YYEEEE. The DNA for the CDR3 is TGTGCCAGCAGCGGCTTCGGCGGGGGGGCCTTTGAGCAGTTCTTC. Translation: CASSGFGGGAFEQFF.

The CDR3 DNA reads TGTGCCAGCTCACCCCAACAGACAATAAACACTGAAGCTTTCTTT. The encoded protein is CASSPQQTINTEAFF. The chain joins TRBV18 to TRBJ1-1; D unclear. The ends were cut back, 3 bases at V and 2 bases at J, with 13 bases in the middle. This CDR3 is 15 amino acids long. Germline-derived CDR1 and CDR2 are KGHSH and LQKENI.

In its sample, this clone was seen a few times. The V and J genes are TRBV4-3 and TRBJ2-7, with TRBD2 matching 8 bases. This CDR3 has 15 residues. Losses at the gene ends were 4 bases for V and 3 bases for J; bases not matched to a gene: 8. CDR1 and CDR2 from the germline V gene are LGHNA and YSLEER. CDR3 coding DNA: TGCGCCAGCAGCCGCGAACCGGGGGGGATCTACGAGCAGTACTTC. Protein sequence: CASSREPGGIYEQYF.

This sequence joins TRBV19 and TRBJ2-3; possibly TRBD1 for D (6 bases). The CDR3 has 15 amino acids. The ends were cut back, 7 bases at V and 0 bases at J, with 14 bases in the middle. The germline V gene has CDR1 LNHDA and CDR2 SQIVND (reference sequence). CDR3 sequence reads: CASTPQGISTDTQYF. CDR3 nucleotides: TGTGCCAGTACTCCACAGGGAATTAGCACAGATACGCAGTATTTT.

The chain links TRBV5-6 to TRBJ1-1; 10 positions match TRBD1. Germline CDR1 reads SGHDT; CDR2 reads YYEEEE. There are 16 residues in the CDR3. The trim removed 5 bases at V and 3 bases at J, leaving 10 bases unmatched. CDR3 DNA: TGTGCCAGCAGACGGCCGGGACAGGGGCGGCACACTGAAGCTTTCTTT. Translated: CASRRPGQGRHTEAFF.

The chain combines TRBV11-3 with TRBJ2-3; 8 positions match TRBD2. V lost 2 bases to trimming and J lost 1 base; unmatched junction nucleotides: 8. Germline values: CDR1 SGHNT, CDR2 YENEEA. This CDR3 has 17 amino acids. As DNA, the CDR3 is TGTGCCAGCAGCTTAATAAGCGGGGGAGCTGGCACAGATACGCAGTATTTT. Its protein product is CASSLISGGAGTDTQYF.

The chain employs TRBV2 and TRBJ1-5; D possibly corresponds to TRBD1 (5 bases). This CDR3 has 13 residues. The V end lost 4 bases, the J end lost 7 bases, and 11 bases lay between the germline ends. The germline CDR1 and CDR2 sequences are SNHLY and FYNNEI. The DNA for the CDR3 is TGTGCCAGCAGTGGGGGGGTTGAGCAGCCCCAGCATTTT. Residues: CASSGGVEQPQHF.

This CDR3 is CAVGRVGYTF. The CDR3 bases are TGTGCCGTGGGGAGGGTTGGCTACACCTTC. The chain uses TRBV6-6 and TRBJ1-2; D gene ambiguous. The V and J ends lost 11 bases and 7 bases respectively, with 11 bases between them. The germline V gene encodes CDR1 MNHNY and CDR2 SVGAGI (reference sequence). The length of the CDR3 is 10 residues.

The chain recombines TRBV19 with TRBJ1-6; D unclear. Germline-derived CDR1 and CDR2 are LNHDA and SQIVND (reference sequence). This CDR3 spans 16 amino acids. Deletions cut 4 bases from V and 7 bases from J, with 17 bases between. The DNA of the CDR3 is TGTGCCAGTAGTACCCCCCAGACGGGTTCAAATTCACCCCTCCACTTT. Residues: CASSTPQTGSNSPLHF.

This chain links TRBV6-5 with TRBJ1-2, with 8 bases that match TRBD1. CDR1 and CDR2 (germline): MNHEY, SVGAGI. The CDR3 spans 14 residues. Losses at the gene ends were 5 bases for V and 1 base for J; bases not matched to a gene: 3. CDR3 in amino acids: CASSRTGGNYGYTF. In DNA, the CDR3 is TGTGCCAGCAGTCGAACAGGGGGTAACTATGGCTACACCTTC.

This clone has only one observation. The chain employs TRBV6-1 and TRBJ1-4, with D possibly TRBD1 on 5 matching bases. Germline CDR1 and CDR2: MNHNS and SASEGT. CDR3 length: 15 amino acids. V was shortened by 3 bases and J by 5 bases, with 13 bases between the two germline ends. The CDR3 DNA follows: TGTGCCAGCAGTGAGGTGCCGGGGGACAATGAAAAACTGTTTTTT. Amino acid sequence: CASSEVPGDNEKLFF.

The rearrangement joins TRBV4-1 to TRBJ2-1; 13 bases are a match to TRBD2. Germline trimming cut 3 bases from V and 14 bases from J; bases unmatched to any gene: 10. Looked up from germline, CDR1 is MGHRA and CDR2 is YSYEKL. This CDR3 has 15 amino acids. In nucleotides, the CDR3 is TGCGCCAGCAGCCAGGCCGGGACTAGCGGGGACCTGGAGTTCTTC. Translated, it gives CASSQAGTSGDLEFF.

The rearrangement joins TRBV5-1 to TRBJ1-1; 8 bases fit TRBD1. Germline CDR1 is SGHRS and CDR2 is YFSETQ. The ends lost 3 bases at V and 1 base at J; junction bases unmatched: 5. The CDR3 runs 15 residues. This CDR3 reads CASSSLQGANTEAFF. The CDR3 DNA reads TGCGCCAGCAGCTCCCTTCAGGGGGCGAACACTGAAGCTTTCTTT.

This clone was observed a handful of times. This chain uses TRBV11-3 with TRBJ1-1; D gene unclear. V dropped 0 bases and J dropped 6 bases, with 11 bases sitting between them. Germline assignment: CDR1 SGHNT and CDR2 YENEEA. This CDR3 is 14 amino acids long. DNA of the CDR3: TGTGCCAGCAGCTTAGAGGGTTGGGCACCTGAAGCTTTCTTT. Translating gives CASSLEGWAPEAFF.

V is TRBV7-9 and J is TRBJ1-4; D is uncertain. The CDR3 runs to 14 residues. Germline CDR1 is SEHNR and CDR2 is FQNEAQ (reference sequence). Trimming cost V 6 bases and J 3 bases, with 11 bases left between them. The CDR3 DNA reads TGTGCCAGCAGGGCCCGGGGTCCTAATGAAAAACTGTTTTTT. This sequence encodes CASRARGPNEKLFF.